This record concerns one TCR beta chain sequence. No antigen is known for it. This specimen comes from a study of T cell repertoires in cytomegalovirus infection. Overall study findings and caveats: Totalled public TCR beta family frequency picked out people who carried CMV plus the relevant HLA.

From the reads, TCRdb called clonotypes with MiXCR, one entry per CDR3 protein. This sample yields hundreds of thousands of distinct CDR3 sequences, of which around 31% are seen a single time; over 11% belongs to the top ten. The clonotype was recovered from a human donor in good health (CMV status not recorded). Some clones in this sample may be carry-over from other donors' samples. Specimen: cultured CD8+ T cells from PBMCs, collected from culture after CMV antigen stimulation.

Here the CDR3 reads CASSGGGGFYGYTF. In DNA, the CDR3 is TGTGCCAGCAGTGGGGGCGGGGGGTTCTATGGCTACACCTTC. The chain links TRBV6-1 to TRBJ1-2, with D perhaps matching TRBD1 (5 bases). The CDR3 length is 14 residues. Per the germline V gene, CDR1 is MNHNS and CDR2 is SASEGT. V lost 4 bases and J lost 4, with 13 bases in between.